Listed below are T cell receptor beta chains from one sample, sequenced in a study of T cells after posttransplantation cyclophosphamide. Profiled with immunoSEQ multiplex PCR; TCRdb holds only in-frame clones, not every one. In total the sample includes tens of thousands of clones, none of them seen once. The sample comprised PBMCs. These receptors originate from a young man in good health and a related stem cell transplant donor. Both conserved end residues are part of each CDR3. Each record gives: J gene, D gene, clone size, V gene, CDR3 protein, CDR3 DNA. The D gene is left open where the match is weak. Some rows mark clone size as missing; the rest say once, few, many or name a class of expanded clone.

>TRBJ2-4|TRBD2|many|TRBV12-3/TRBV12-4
CASSFERGPKNIQYF
TGTGCCAGCAGTTTCGAGCGGGGACCCAAAAACATTCAGTACTTC
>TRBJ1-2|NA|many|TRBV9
CASSGGQSEGYTF
TGTGCCAGCAGCGGCGGACAGTCCGAAGGCTACACCTTC
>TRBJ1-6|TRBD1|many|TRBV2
CASTPGTGLNSPLHF
TGTGCCAGCACCCCCGGGACAGGGCTTAATTCACCCCTCCACTTT
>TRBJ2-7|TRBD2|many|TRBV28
CASTSGGGYEQYF
TGTGCCAGCACCAGCGGGGGTGGGTACGAGCAGTACTTC
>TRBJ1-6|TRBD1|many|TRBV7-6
CASSARDRGYNSPLHF
TGTGCCAGCAGCGCCCGGGACAGGGGTTATAATTCACCCCTCCACTTT
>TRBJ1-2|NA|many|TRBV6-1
CASSEIDGYTF
TGTGCCAGCAGTGAAATAGATGGCTACACCTTC
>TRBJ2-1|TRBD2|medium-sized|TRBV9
CASSASGTSNEQFF
TGTGCCAGCAGCGCCTCCGGGACTAGCAATGAGCAGTTCTTC
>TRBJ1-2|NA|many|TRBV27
CASSLDSGSGGYTF
TGTGCCAGCAGCCTTGACAGTGGGTCGGGTGGCTACACCTTC
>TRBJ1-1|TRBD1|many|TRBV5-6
CASSLTGARNTEAFF
TGTGCCAGCAGCTTGACAGGGGCCAGGAACACTGAAGCTTTCTTT
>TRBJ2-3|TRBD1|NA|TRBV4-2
CASSQEGPRTGHTDTQYF
TGTGCCAGCAGCCAAGAGGGGCCGCGGACAGGGCACACAGATACGCAGTATTTT
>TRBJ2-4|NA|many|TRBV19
CASSTGVGKNIQYF
TGTGCCAGTAGTACGGGGGTTGGCAAAAACATTCAGTACTTC
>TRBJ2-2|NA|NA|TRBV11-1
CASSPWRGLGTGELFF
TGTGCCAGCAGCCCCTGGAGGGGGCTGGGTACCGGGGAGCTGTTTTTT
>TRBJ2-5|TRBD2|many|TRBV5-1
CASSLGGLAGDQETQYF
TGCGCCAGCAGCTTGGGGGGACTAGCGGGGGATCAAGAGACCCAGTACTTC
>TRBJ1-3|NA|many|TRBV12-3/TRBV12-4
CASTPRGGLSGNTIYF
TGTGCCAGCACCCCACGGGGGGGGCTCTCTGGAAACACCATATATTTT
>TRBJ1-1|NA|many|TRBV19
CASRPTENTEAFF
TGTGCCAGTAGGCCGACAGAGAACACTGAAGCTTTCTTT
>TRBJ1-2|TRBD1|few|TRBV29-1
CSVCSTGGDYGYTF
TGCAGCGTTTGTTCCACAGGGGGCGACTATGGCTACACCTTC
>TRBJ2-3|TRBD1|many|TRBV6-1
CASTRDRGWTDTQYF
TGTGCCAGCACCAGGGACAGGGGATGGACAGATACGCAGTATTTT
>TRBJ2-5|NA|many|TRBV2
CASSSPSRVQETQYF
TGTGCCAGCAGCTCCCCGTCGAGGGTCCAAGAGACCCAGTACTTC
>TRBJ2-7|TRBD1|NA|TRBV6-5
CASSPDRLSSYEQYF
TGTGCCAGCAGTCCGGACAGGCTGAGCTCCTACGAGCAGTACTTC
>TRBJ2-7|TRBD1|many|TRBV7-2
CASSTRDRGPYEQYF
TGTGCCAGCAGCACACGGGACAGGGGGCCCTACGAGCAGTACTTC
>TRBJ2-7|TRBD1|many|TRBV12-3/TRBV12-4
CASSRRQGVHYEQYF
TGTGCCAGCAGCCGAAGACAGGGAGTACACTACGAGCAGTACTTC
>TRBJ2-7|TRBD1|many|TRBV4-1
CASSQVGTGEDEQYF
TGCGCCAGCAGCCAAGTGGGGACAGGGGAGGACGAGCAGTACTTC
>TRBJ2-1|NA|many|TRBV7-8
CASSLRGRYNEQFF
TGTGCCAGCAGCTTACGGGGGAGGTACAATGAGCAGTTCTTC
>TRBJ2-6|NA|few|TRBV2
CASSEARTGANVLTF
TGTGCCAGCAGTGAAGCCAGGACTGGGGCCAACGTCCTGACTTTC
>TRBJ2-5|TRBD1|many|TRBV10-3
CAISSQGQEETQYF
TGTGCCATCAGTTCCCAGGGACAGGAGGAGACCCAGTACTTC
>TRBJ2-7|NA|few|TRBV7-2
CASSAGRSYEQYF
TGTGCCAGCAGCGCGGGTCGATCCTACGAGCAGTACTTC
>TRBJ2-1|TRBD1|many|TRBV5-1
CASSSSTGGYNEQFF
TGCGCCAGCAGCTCGTCGACAGGGGGCTACAATGAGCAGTTCTTC
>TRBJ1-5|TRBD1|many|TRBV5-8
CASSYRTGVGNQPQHF
TGTGCCAGCAGCTACCGGACAGGGGTGGGCAATCAGCCCCAGCATTTT
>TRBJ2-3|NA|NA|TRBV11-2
CASSLASSSSTDTQYF
TGTGCCAGCAGCTTAGCGTCCAGTTCGTCCACAGATACGCAGTATTTT
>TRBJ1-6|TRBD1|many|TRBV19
CASRGQGSGSPLHF
TGTGCCAGTAGGGGACAGGGTTCCGGCTCACCCCTCCACTTT
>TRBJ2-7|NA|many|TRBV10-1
CASSETGTYEQYF
TGCGCCAGCAGTGAGACAGGTACCTACGAGCAGTACTTC
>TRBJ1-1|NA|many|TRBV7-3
CASSLKGGTEAFF
TGTGCCAGCAGCTTAAAAGGGGGCACTGAAGCTTTCTTT
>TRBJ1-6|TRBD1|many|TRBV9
CASSTLDRGNSPLHF
TGTGCCAGCAGCACACTCGACAGGGGTAATTCACCCCTCCACTTT
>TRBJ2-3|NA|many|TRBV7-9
CASGKGRVSNPDTQYF
TGTGCCAGCGGAAAAGGCCGGGTGTCAAATCCAGATACGCAGTATTTT
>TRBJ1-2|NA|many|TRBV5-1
CASSLEPGNYGYTF
TGCGCCAGCAGCTTGGAGCCGGGGAACTATGGCTACACCTTC
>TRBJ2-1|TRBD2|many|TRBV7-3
CASSAGTSGDNEQFF
TGTGCCAGCAGCGCTGGGACTAGCGGGGACAATGAGCAGTTCTTC
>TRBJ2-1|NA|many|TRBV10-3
CAISRGSEQFF
TGTGCCATCAGTAGGGGGTCGGAGCAGTTCTTC
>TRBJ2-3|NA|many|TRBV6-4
CASREGGASTDTQYF
TGTGCCAGCAGAGAGGGTGGGGCTAGCACAGATACGCAGTATTTT
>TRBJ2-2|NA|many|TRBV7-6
CASSPAANTGELFF
TGTGCCAGCAGCCCCGCGGCGAACACCGGGGAGCTGTTTTTT
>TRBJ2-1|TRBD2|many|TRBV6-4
CASRHSGLLPNEQFF
TGTGCCAGCAGACACTCGGGACTACTCCCCAATGAGCAGTTCTTC
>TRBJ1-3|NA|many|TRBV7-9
CASSPGREDTIYF
TGTGCCAGCAGCCCTGGCAGGGAGGACACCATATATTTT
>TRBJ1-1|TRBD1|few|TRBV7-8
CASSVGQRNTEAFF
TGTGCCAGCAGCGTGGGACAGAGGAACACTGAAGCTTTCTTT
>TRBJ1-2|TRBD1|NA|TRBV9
CASSAQVQGAGYTF
TGTGCCAGCAGCGCCCAGGTACAGGGGGCCGGCTACACCTTC
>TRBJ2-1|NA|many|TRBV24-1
CATSAGFNEQFF
TGTGCCACCAGTGCAGGGTTCAACGAGCAGTTCTTC
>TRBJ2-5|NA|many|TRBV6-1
CASSDPPGTYKETQYF
TGTGCCAGCAGTGACCCACCCGGGACATATAAAGAGACCCAGTACTTC